Listed below are T cell receptor beta chains from one sample, sequenced in a study of identical twins. MiXCR, run by TCRdb on the 5' RACE reads, gives a single entry per CDR3 protein. Of 1.5 million to 2 million distinct CDR3 sequences listed, around 29% are singletons. Specimen: cord blood. The source of these receptors is a newborn girl in good health. Each CDR3 is given with its conserved first and last residue. A D gene is named only where the DNA matches it firmly.

TRBV24-1,TRBJ2-3,TRBD1,CATSDPDRRHTDTQYF
TRBV7-9,TRBJ2-7,NA,CASSPPLEGYEQYF
TRBV2,TRBJ1-1,NA,CASRPTVDRLNTEAFF
TRBV5-1,TRBJ2-1,TRBD2,CASHSGRGPNEQFF
TRBV10-3,TRBJ1-4,NA,CAISDGGNEKLFF
TRBV18,NA,TRBD2,CASSPRQREANIQYF
TRBV4-2,TRBJ2-3,TRBD2,CASSQDSGLAVSYNEQYF
TRBV2,TRBJ2-7,NA,CASSEEETVSNEQYF
TRBV5-1,TRBJ2-5,NA,CASSITAQAPQETQYF
TRBV29-1,TRBJ2-3,NA,CSVEDRGSGRYKSTDTQYF
TRBV28,TRBJ2-7,TRBD1,CASGRTGNLIMYEQYF
TRBV20-1,TRBJ2-1,NA,CSAGSGNEQFF
TRBV7-2,TRBJ2-7,TRBD2,CASSLTPTSGRYYEQYF
TRBV28,NA,NA,CASSLMAGRYEQYF
TRBV27,TRBJ1-2,NA,CASSFKAGTLSGYTF
TRBV13,TRBJ2-3,TRBD1,CASSLSFGTGRNTDTQYF
TRBV10-3,TRBJ2-3,NA,CAISRESTDTQYF
TRBV6-1,TRBJ1-4,NA,CASSESGRRDEKLFF
TRBV11-2,TRBJ2-5,TRBD2,CASSSWFASGETQYF
TRBV3-1,TRBJ2-1,TRBD2,CASSQSGLAGDLYNEQFF
TRBV28,TRBJ2-1,TRBD2,CASSSWTSGNYNEQFF
TRBV24-1,TRBJ2-1,NA,CATSDPRIGYEQFF
TRBV28,TRBJ1-2,TRBD1,CASSLWGQDGYTF
TRBV2,TRBJ1-5,TRBD1,CASSKQGISNQPQHF
TRBV9,TRBJ1-6,NA,CASSGTASYNSPLHF
TRBV29-1,TRBJ2-5,NA,CSVVGLFSCNEQYF
TRBV28,TRBJ2-3,TRBD1,CATRDSRTDTQYF
TRBV5-1,TRBJ2-5,NA,CATRRGIEQYF
TRBV20-1,TRBJ2-1,TRBD2,CSDLDGTSGRAEQFF
TRBV20-1,TRBJ1-3,NA,CSARDEAGNTIYF
TRBV7-2,TRBJ2-3,NA,CASSSVSQGGADTQYF
TRBV7-9,TRBJ1-2,TRBD1,CASSATQDRGHGYTF
TRBV11-3,TRBJ2-1,NA,CAGSLNGSPDEQFF
TRBV5-1,TRBJ1-2,NA,CASSLAGGPNYGYTF
TRBV11-2,TRBJ2-1,TRBD1,CASSLVRDRGANEQFF
TRBV5-1,TRBJ2-3,TRBD1,CASSFGQGPFSTDTQYF
TRBV6-5,TRBJ2-7,TRBD1,CASSADRGSYEQYF
TRBV20-1,TRBJ2-1,NA,CSARQGGIYEQFF
TRBV25-1,TRBJ1-2,NA,CASSDSRDRRYGYTF
TRBV12-3/TRBV12-4,TRBJ2-7,TRBD1,CASRLSGQVPTYEQYF
TRBV12-3/TRBV12-4,TRBJ2-7,TRBD1,CASSPQGRIRSEQYF
TRBV6-1,TRBJ1-2,NA,CASRGDLNYGYTF